The 14 T cell receptor beta chains below come from one sample, sequenced in a study of T-cell memory formation after mild COVID-19. TCRdb reprocessed the 5' RACE reads via MiXCR and lists one record per CDR3 protein. The sample consists of 130,000 to 150,000 distinct CDR3 sequences, about 6% of them appearing once. Sequenced sample: PBMCs or a T cell subset sorted from them (not recorded which). All receptors come from an adult woman who had mild COVID-19 (a few samples of this study predate the infection). Cell type and time point are not known.

There are a few counts of this clonotype. V is TRBV3-1 and J is TRBJ1-6; the match to TRBD1 covers 9 bases. V shed 4 bases and J 8 bases; nucleotides not matched to a gene: 3. The CDR3 has 14 residues. Germline CDR1 and CDR2: LGHDT and YNNKEL (reference sequence). In DNA form, the CDR3 reads TGTGCCAGCAGCCCAAGGACAGGGGATTCACCCCTCCACTTT. It translates to CASSPRTGDSPLHF.

The chain links TRBV5-1 to TRBJ1-1; 7 nucleotides agree with TRBD1. Germline V lookup: CDR1 SGHRS, CDR2 YFSETQ. Trimming cost V 0 bases and J 3 bases; bases outside gene matches: 8. The CDR3 length is 16 residues. CDR3 protein: CASSLGVRGWDTEAFF. CDR3 in DNA: TGCGCCAGCAGCTTGGGTGTCAGGGGGTGGGACACTGAAGCTTTCTTT.

The chain joins TRBV5-5 to TRBJ2-5; perhaps TRBD1 as D (5 bases). CDR1 is SGHKS and CDR2 is YYEKEE in the germline V gene (reference sequence). CDR3 length equals 14 residues. The V end was cut by 2 bases, the J end by 1 base, with 9 bases between. The CDR3 sequence is CASSFGQAQETQYF. In DNA, the CDR3 is TGTGCCAGCAGCTTTGGACAAGCCCAAGAGACCCAGTACTTC. Together with reference TRBV5-5 and TRBJ2-5, the CDR3 gives the full variable domain: DAGVTQSPTHLIKTRGQQVTLRCSPISGHKSVSWYQQVLGQGPQFIFQYYEKEERGRGNFPDRFSARQFPNYSSELNVNALLLGDSALYLCASSFGQAQETQYFGPGTRLLVL.

The rearrangement links TRBV6-1 to TRBJ1-2; D is possibly TRBD1 (5 bases). Trimming removed 6 bases from V and 4 bases from J, with 9 bases in between. There are 12 residues in the CDR3. The germline V gene has CDR1 MNHNS and CDR2 SASEGT. The CDR3 protein is CASRQGAYGYTF. For the CDR3, the DNA is TGTGCCAGCAGGCAGGGAGCCTATGGCTACACCTTC.

This clonotype occurred many times. CDR3 DNA: TGTGCCAGCAGTTACGATGACAGGCGTACGGCTTTCTTT. Protein sequence: CASSYDDRRTAFF. The chain uses TRBV6-5 and TRBJ1-1; D might be TRBD1 (6 bases). The germline V gene encodes CDR1 MNHEY and CDR2 SVGAGI. Trimming removed 2 bases at V and 11 bases at J, with 15 bases between. The CDR3 is 13 residues long.

This clonotype was seen many times. The chain is built from TRBV5-6 and TRBJ1-5, with TRBD1 matching over 7 bases. After removal of 4 bases from V and 3 bases from J, the junction contained 4 bases not matched to a gene. The CDR3 runs 14 residues. Germline V gene sequence: CDR1 SGHDT, CDR2 YYEEEE. The CDR3: CASSLDRDNQPQHF. Here the CDR3 DNA reads TGTGCCAGCAGCCTAGACAGGGACAATCAGCCCCAGCATTTT.

The chain employs TRBV6-6 and TRBJ2-7; D is possibly TRBD2 (5 bases). CDR1 is MNHNY, CDR2 SVGAGI, per germline (reference sequence). This CDR3 is built from 13 residues. Trimming shortened V by 6 bases and J by 2 bases, and 11 bases separated the two germline ends. The CDR3 DNA sequence: TGTGCCAGCAGCACCCCGGGAACCTACGAGCAGTACTTC. Its protein product is CASSTPGTYEQYF.

The table lists this clonotype with a few counts. The CDR3 bases are TGTGCCAGTAGTACCTCCGGGACAGGGAGAAATCAGCCCCAGCATTTT. Protein product: CASSTSGTGRNQPQHF. The rearrangement uses TRBV19 and TRBJ1-5; 9 bases match TRBD1. The CDR3 loop spans 16 amino acids. V lost 4 bases to trimming and J lost 4 bases; unmatched junction nucleotides: 8. The V gene's germline CDR1 is LNHDA and CDR2 SQIVND (reference sequence).

V gene TRBV12-3 or TRBV12-4 combines with J gene TRBJ2-3, with TRBD1 as a possible D gene (6 bases). Deletions cut 7 bases from V and 1 base from J, with 15 bases between. The CDR3 sequence is 15 residues long. The DNA of the CDR3 is TGTGCCAGCAAAGGTCGGGGACACGGCACAGATACGCAGTATTTT. The encoded protein is CASKGRGHGTDTQYF.

This clonotype was recorded at least ten times. This chain uses TRBV2 with TRBJ2-7; 9 nucleotides line up with TRBD1. The trim removed 8 bases at V and 8 bases at J, leaving 13 bases unmatched. The CDR3 covers 14 residues. The germline gives CDR1 SNHLY, CDR2 FYNNEI. CDR3 bases: TGTGCCAGCGTGGGACAGGGTCGGGGTTTCAAGCAGTACTTC. It encodes CASVGQGRGFKQYF.

The V call is TRBV24-1, the J call TRBJ2-1, with D perhaps matching TRBD2 (5 bases). The CDR3 contains 13 residues. V shed 9 bases and J shed 8 bases, with 16 bases lying between them. CDR1 KGHDR and CDR2 SFDVKD come from the germline V gene. The CDR3 sequence: CATAAGGAYEQFF. The DNA for the CDR3 is TGTGCCACCGCAGCAGGAGGAGCGTATGAGCAGTTCTTC.

There are a few counts of this clonotype. This rearrangement joins TRBV10-3 to TRBJ2-7, with D perhaps TRBD1 (6 bases). Germline CDR1 and CDR2: ENHRY and SYGVKD. CDR3 length: 15 amino acids. Trimming took 0 bases from V and 0 from J, leaving 9 bases between them. The CDR3 sequence is CAISESGTRSYEQYF. The CDR3 coding sequence is TGTGCCATCAGTGAGTCTGGGACACGCTCCTACGAGCAGTACTTC.

This clonotype has more than one count but fewer than ten. This sequence joins TRBV6-5 and TRBJ2-7, with a weak D call TRBD2 (5 bases). There are 17 residues in the CDR3. V was pared by 2 bases and J by 0 bases, with 17 bases between. Germline V lookup: CDR1 MNHEY, CDR2 SVGAGI. CDR3 sequence (DNA): TGTGCCAGCAGTTACGGTAGGAGAGCGGCTAGCTCCTACGAGCAGTACTTC. This sequence encodes CASSYGRRAASSYEQYF.

This clonotype was observed many times. V usage is TRBV6-5 and J usage is TRBJ2-1, with 11 nucleotides matching TRBD2. CDR1 and CDR2 from the germline V gene are MNHEY and SVGAGI. The CDR3 has 20 amino acids. J was trimmed by 9 bases and V by 6 bases; bases with no gene match: 25. This CDR3 reads CASSRDRTGGTSGATREQFF. Written as DNA, the CDR3 is TGTGCCAGCAGCCGAGACAGAACGGGAGGGACTAGCGGAGCTACCCGTGAGCAGTTCTTC.